This T cell receptor (beta chain) appears in the sequencing data of a study of CD8 T cells in ankylosing spondylitis (TCRdb year 2017). Some background on the complete study: The study set out to find disease-linked TCR variants by profiling T cell receptor beta repertoires in ankylosing spondylitis patients and healthy donors. In total, the full study cohort was made up of about 99 healthy donors and approximately 24 ankylosing spondylitis patients. Peripheral blood samples were taken, and synovial fluid was additionally collected from ankylosing spondylitis patients. Results the study describes overall, beyond this receptor: In peripheral blood, the disease-linked clones were found at relatively low frequencies and had a CD8+ phenotype. Some motif variants had previously been reported in the synovial fluid and blood of reactive arthritis patients, which suggests shared mechanisms of disease initiation. Blood from ankylosing spondylitis patients appeared to be characterized by a TCR beta motif composed of several highly homologous amino acid variants. The disease-linked clones were reported as significantly enriched in matched synovial fluid samples from ankylosing spondylitis patients.

Reads for this sample came from an Illumina HiSeq 2500. TCR beta libraries were prepared by quantitative 5'-RACE with molecular barcodes. On the authors' methods: A new computational method based on a probabilistic model of VDJ rearrangement was used to identify disease-linked TCR variants. TCRdb applied fastp at Q25 and MiXCR to the public reads, then kept only in-frame beta chains. One record per CDR3 amino acid sequence lists the most common genes and DNA. TCRdb, not the original authors, processed these V and J calls. Across this sample there are about 130,000 distinct CDR3 sequences, with about 6.5% seen only once. Less than 15% of the sample is held by the ten biggest clonotypes. The cysteine opens and the phenylalanine closes a CDR3 of 17 amino acids. The retained sequence is limited to the CDR3, 51 bases, with the frame set at the first base. At the junction V is shortened by 6 bases and J by 0 bases, with 20 bases in between.

This clonotype was detected ten times or more. Its cognate antigen has yet to be identified. The record has no base qualities; no much larger clone is one base away. The rearranged segments are TRBV12-3 or TRBV12-4 and TRBJ1-1; the D segment could be TRBD1, given 5 matching bases. Specimen: blood, either unsorted or a sorted T cell fraction (not recorded which). This TCR was recovered from a male donor with ankylosing spondylitis or in good health (not recorded which). The nucleotide sequence is TGTGCCAGCAGCGGAAGAAGAGACAGTGTAATGAACACTGAAGCTTTCTTT. Its translation reads: CASSGRRDSVMNTEAFF.